Listed below are T cell receptor beta chains from one sample, sequenced in a study of blood T cell repertoires in COVID-19. The table came from immunoSEQ multiplex PCR; TCRdb's copy has only in-frame clones and leaves some out. This sample has over 200,000 clones; roughly 89% occur once, and the top ten carry 2.2%. The material sequenced was peripheral blood. The receptors come from a man aged 25-45 years who had recovered from COVID-19. Each CDR3 is given with its conserved first and last residue. A D gene is named only where the DNA matches it firmly. Where a row states a size, it is once, few, many or the class of an expanded clone; other rows omit it.

size: NA
D: NA
J: TRBJ1-5
V: TRBV6-5
CDR3: CASSFYSNQPQHF
DNA: TGTGCCAGCAGTTTCTATAGCAATCAGCCCCAGCATTTT

size: NA
D: NA
J: TRBJ1-2
V: TRBV7-8
CDR3: CASSLPGSSYTF
DNA: TGTGCCAGCAGCCTCCCCGGGTCTAGCTACACCTTC

size: once
D: NA
J: TRBJ1-1
V: TRBV12-5
CDR3: CASGRGNTEAFF
DNA: TGTGCTAGTGGAAGAGGGAACACTGAAGCTTTCTTT

size: once
D: TRBD1
J: TRBJ1-1
V: TRBV5-6
CDR3: CASSLTGGAEAFF
DNA: TGTGCCAGCAGCTTGACAGGGGGCGCGGAGGCTTTCTTT

size: many
D: NA
J: TRBJ1-2
V: TRBV2
CDR3: CASTISGTSVGYTF
DNA: TGTGCCAGCACTATCTCCGGGACTTCGGTCGGCTACACCTTC

size: NA
D: TRBD2
J: TRBJ2-3
V: TRBV2
CDR3: CARTSGGWGTDTQYF
DNA: TGTGCCAGGACTAGCGGGGGTTGGGGCACAGATACGCAGTATTTT

size: NA
D: TRBD1
J: TRBJ1-3
V: TRBV5-4
CDR3: CASSLQGAEGNTIYF
DNA: TGTGCCAGCAGCTTACAGGGGGCGGAAGGAAACACCATATATTTT

size: few
D: NA
J: TRBJ1-2
V: TRBV30
CDR3: CAWKVQGLMSNYGYTF
DNA: TGTGCCTGGAAAGTCCAGGGCCTTATGTCTAACTATGGCTACACCTTC

size: NA
D: NA
J: TRBJ2-5
V: TRBV4-2
CDR3: CASSQDPGQETQYF
DNA: TGTGCCAGCAGCCAAGATCCAGGGCAAGAGACCCAGTACTTC

size: NA
D: TRBD1
J: TRBJ1-5
V: TRBV7-8
CDR3: CASSPQVGQGAPQHF
DNA: TGTGCCAGCAGCCCTCAGGTGGGACAGGGAGCGCCCCAGCATTTT

size: NA
D: NA
J: TRBJ1-1
V: TRBV7-9
CDR3: CASSRSAGNTEAFF
DNA: TGTGCCAGCAGCCGATCGGCAGGGAACACTGAAGCTTTCTTT

size: NA
D: NA
J: TRBJ1-1
V: TRBV27
CDR3: CASSLRDDTEAFF
DNA: TGTGCCAGCAGCTTACGGGATGACACTGAAGCTTTCTTT

size: NA
D: NA
J: TRBJ1-1
V: TRBV19
CDR3: CASSAILRVAEAFF
DNA: TGTGCCAGTAGTGCTATTTTACGAGTCGCTGAAGCTTTCTTT

size: NA
D: TRBD2
J: TRBJ2-1
V: TRBV10-1
CDR3: CASSEGTSNEQFF
DNA: TGCGCCAGCAGTGAGGGGACTAGCAATGAGCAGTTCTTC